A selection of T cell receptor beta chains follows, all from one sample in a study of OX40 agonist ivuxolimab in advanced cancers. This table comes from immunoSEQ multiplex PCR, and its TCRdb copy is limited to in-frame clones, with some not included. The top ten hold 0.35% to 0.45% of the sample, which has 72,000 or so clones, about 84% seen once. This material consisted of CD4+ or CD8+ T cells sorted from blood, taken in a trial of the OX40 agonist ivuxolimab. The receptor source for this set is an adult with an advanced solid tumor such as melanoma, head and neck, liver or kidney cancer. CDR3s include the opening cysteine and the closing phenylalanine or tryptophan. A D gene is named only where the DNA matches it firmly. A clone size is listed for some rows: how often the clone was seen (once, few, many), or a class if it is expanded.

clone_size	d_call	v_call	j_call	cdr3_aa	cdr3_nt
.	.	TRBV6-1	TRBJ1-6	CASNRNEGAPLHF	TGTGCCAGCAACCGCAACGAAGGGGCACCCCTCCACTTT
.	.	TRBV4-2	TRBJ1-3	CASSLQGSGNTIYF	TGTGCCAGCAGCCTTCAGGGCTCTGGAAACACCATATATTTT
few	.	TRBV9	TRBJ2-3	CASSLDLLTDTQYF	TGTGCCAGCAGCCTCGACCTATTGACAGATACGCAGTATTTT
.	.	TRBV6-6	TRBJ2-1	CASSSPGQRNEQFF	TGTGCCAGCAGTTCTCCCGGACAGCGGAATGAGCAGTTCTTC
few	.	TRBV10-3	TRBJ1-5	CAISAGDTQPQHF	TGTGCCATCAGTGCAGGGGATACTCAGCCCCAGCATTTT
.	.	TRBV7-2	TRBJ2-1	CASKSLPLARQFF	TGTGCCAGCAAAAGCTTACCCCTAGCGCGGCAGTTCTTC
.	.	TRBV25-1	TRBJ1-2	CASSASSYGYTF	TGTGCCAGCAGTGCCTCTAGCTATGGCTACACCTTC
once	TRBD1	TRBV18	TRBJ1-6	CASSLRDSYNSPLHF	TGTGCCAGCTCACTACGGGACAGCTATAATTCACCCCTCCACTTT
.	.	TRBV6-5	TRBJ2-2	CASGRPSVGELFF	TGTGCCAGCGGGAGGCCGAGTGTCGGGGAGCTGTTTTTT
.	TRBD1	TRBV7-3	TRBJ1-1	CASSPGGTGTSEAFF	TGTGCCAGCAGCCCAGGCGGGACAGGAACCTCTGAAGCTTTCTTT
few	.	TRBV27	TRBJ1-2	CASSSKGPPNYGYTF	TGTGCCAGCAGCAGTAAGGGGCCCCCTAACTATGGCTACACCTTC
.	TRBD1	TRBV28	TRBJ1-2	CASSTPGQGRGYTF	TGTGCCAGCAGTACCCCGGGACAGGGGCGAGGCTACACCTTC
.	.	TRBV5-4	TRBJ1-2	CASSFGGRRGFNYGYTF	TGTGCCAGCAGCTTTGGGGGCAGAAGGGGCTTTAACTATGGCTACACCTTC
.	.	TRBV23-1	TRBJ1-5	CASSQSCEGYSNQPQHF	TGCGCCAGCAGTCAATCCTGCGAGGGATATAGCAATCAGCCCCAGCATTTT
few	.	TRBV9	TRBJ1-1	CASRYGQTNTEAFF	TGTGCCAGCAGGTACGGACAGACGAACACTGAAGCTTTCTTT
.	.	TRBV18	TRBJ1-1	CASSARRTEAFF	TGTGCCAGCTCGGCGAGGCGCACTGAAGCTTTCTTT
.	.	TRBV19	TRBJ1-2	CASSIVGSTGGYTF	TGTGCCAGTAGTATAGTAGGGTCCACAGGTGGCTACACCTTC
.	TRBD1	TRBV29-1	TRBJ2-7	CSVVWDRGLYEQYF	TGCAGCGTTGTATGGGACAGGGGGCTTTACGAGCAGTACTTC
.	TRBD2	TRBV5-8	TRBJ2-3	CASSLPAGGTDTQYF	TGTGCCAGCAGCTTGCCGGCGGGGGGCACAGATACGCAGTATTTT
.	TRBD2	TRBV4-1	TRBJ2-1	CASSRDQAGEIEQFF	TGCGCCAGCAGCCGAGACCAAGCGGGAGAAATTGAGCAGTTCTTC
.	.	TRBV19	TRBJ1-5	CASKDRHQPQHF	TGTGCCAGTAAGGACCGCCATCAGCCCCAGCATTTT
.	.	TRBV19	TRBJ2-2	CASSPRAGELFF	TGTGCCAGTAGTCCCCGAGCCGGGGAGCTGTTTTTT
.	TRBD1	TRBV5-1	TRBJ1-4	CASSAGTAFEKLFF	TGCGCCAGCAGTGCAGGGACAGCTTTTGAAAAACTGTTTTTT
.	.	TRBV15	TRBJ1-3	CATSRDDFSGNTIYF	TGTGCCACCAGCAGAGACGATTTCTCTGGAAACACCATATATTTT
.	.	TRBV5-1	TRBJ1-1	CASSLIGATEAFF	TGCGCCAGCTCACTAATTGGGGCCACTGAAGCTTTCTTT
.	.	TRBV27	TRBJ2-7	CASSRRDGNYEQYF	TGTGCCAGCAGCCGAAGGGACGGGAACTACGAGCAGTACTTC
.	TRBD2	TRBV5-1	TRBJ2-3	CASSYATSGGTDTQYF	TGCGCCAGCAGCTACGCGACTAGCGGGGGGACAGATACGCAGTATTTT
medium-sized	TRBD1	TRBV10-2	TRBJ1-2	CASSSGTAYGYTF	TGCGCCAGCAGTTCCGGGACAGCCTATGGCTACACCTTC
.	.	TRBV5-6	TRBJ1-2	CASSLANPFLANYGYTF	TGTGCCAGCAGCTTGGCCAATCCGTTCTTAGCTAACTATGGCTACACCTTC